This T cell receptor (beta chain) was recorded in a study of CXCR3-negative and CXCR3-positive naive CD8 T cells. Background on the study: Summed over all libraries, TRB reads came to about 140 million, with about 1.5 +/- 0.3 million per library. Whole-study results and caveats: Across naive subsets, surface CD5 expression was comparable, and TCR strength was inferred from properties of the TRB CDR3. TRB CDR3s were more hydrophobic in CXCR3-positive than in CXCR3-negative naive cells. Much lower diversity was found in memory CD8+ cells, while both naive subsets had comparably high diversity. In naive cells, CXCR3-negative and CXCR3-positive subsets had similar TRBV-TRBJ usage; memory cells differed.

Regarding this clonotype: What it binds is unknown.

Libraries of TRB cDNA were made by 5' RACE and carried UMIs. TCRdb reanalyzed the 5' RACE reads, giving one entry per CDR3 protein sequence and no DNA. The sample's table shows approximately 90,000 distinct CDR3 sequences. Sample: naive CXCR3+ CD8+ T cells from blood. Subset of the sample: CD45RO-CCR7+CD27+CD95- naive CD8+ T cells expressing CXCR3 (TNR3+). The origin of this receptor is a human donor in good health. Some clones in this sample may be carry-over from other donors' samples.

The CDR3 loop reads CASSPRPGYNEQFF. The chain joins TRBV5-1 to TRBJ2-1; TCRdb selects TRBD1, and the lack of DNA leaves this call unchecked. The CDR3 has 14 residues. Germline CDR1 SGHRS, CDR2 YFSETQ.